The clone carrying this T cell receptor beta chain occurred a few times. Sequencing was performed with immunoSEQ multiplex PCR; in TCRdb, only in-frame clones are kept and a portion is missing. Of about 120,000 clones listed, about nine tenths are singletons. CDR3 length: 12 residues. The ends were cut back, 4 bases at V and 7 bases at J, with 13 bases in the middle. Germline V gene sequence: CDR1 SQVTM, CDR2 ANQGSEA. The source of the sample is a study of blood T cell repertoires in COVID-19. Across the whole study: Sites across the United States, Italy and Spain contributed samples from acute and convalescent COVID-19. Nucleic acid was either cDNA or gDNA, and it came from T cells, B-cell-depleted T cells, or PBMCs.

The chain uses TRBV29-1 and TRBJ1-1; D possibly corresponds to TRBD1 (6 bases). This TCR was recovered from a human donor with active COVID-19. The donor label of this sample is uncertain. The sample taken for sequencing was peripheral blood. The CDR3 sequence is CSVAWGRGEAFF. The CDR3 region has the DNA TGCAGCGTTGCGTGGGGCAGGGGTGAAGCTTTCTTT.